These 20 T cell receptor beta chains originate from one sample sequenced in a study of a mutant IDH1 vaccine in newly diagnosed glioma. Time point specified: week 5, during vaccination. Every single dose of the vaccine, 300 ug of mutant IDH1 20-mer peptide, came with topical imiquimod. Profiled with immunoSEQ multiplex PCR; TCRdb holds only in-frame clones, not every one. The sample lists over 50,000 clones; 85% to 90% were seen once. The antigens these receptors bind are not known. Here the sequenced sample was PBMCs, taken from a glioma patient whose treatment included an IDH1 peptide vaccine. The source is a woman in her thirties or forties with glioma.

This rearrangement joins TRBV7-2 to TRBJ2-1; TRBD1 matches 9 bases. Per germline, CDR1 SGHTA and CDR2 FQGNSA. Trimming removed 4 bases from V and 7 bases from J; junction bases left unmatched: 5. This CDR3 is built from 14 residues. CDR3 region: CASSSGTGSNEQFF. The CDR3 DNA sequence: TGTGCCAGCAGCTCCGGGACAGGGTCTAATGAGCAGTTCTTC.

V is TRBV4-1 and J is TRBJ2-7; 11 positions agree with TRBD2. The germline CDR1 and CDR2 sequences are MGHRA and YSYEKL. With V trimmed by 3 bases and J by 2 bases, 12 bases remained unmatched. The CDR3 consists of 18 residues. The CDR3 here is CASSQTYLGTSGTYEQYF. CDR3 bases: TGCGCCAGCAGCCAGACTTACCTTGGGACTAGCGGAACCTACGAGCAGTACTTC.

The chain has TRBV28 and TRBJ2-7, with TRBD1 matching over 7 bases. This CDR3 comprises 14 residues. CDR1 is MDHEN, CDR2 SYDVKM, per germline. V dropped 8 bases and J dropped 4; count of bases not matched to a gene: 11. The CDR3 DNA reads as TGTGCCAGCTTACCCGGGACAGAAATTTACGAGCAGTACTTC. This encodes CASLPGTEIYEQYF.

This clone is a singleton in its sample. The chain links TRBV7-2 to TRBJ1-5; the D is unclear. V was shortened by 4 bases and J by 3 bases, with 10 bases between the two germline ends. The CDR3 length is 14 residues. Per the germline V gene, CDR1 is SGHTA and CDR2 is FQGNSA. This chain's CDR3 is CASSSNQVNQPQHF. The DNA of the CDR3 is TGTGCCAGCAGCTCCAATCAAGTCAATCAGCCCCAGCATTTT.

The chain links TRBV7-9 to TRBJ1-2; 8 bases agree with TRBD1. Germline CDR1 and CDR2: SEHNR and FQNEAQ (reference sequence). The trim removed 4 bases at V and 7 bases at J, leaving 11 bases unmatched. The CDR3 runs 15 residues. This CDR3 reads CASSSQTTGVGGYTF. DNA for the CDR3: TGTGCCAGCAGCTCGCAGACGACAGGGGTTGGTGGCTACACCTTC. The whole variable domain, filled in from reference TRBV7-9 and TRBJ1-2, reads DTGVSQNPRHKITKRGQNVTFRCDPISEHNRLYWYRQTLGQGPEFLTYFQNEAQLEKSRLLSDRFSAERPKGSFSTLEIQRTEQGDSAMYLCASSSQTTGVGGYTFGSGTRLTVV.

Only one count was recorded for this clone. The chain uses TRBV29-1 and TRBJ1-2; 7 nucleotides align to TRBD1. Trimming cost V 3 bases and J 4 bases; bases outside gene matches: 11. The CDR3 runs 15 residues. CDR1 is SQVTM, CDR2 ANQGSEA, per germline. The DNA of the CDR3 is TGCAGCGTTGATCAGGGACAGTCGAATTTCTATGGCTACACCTTC. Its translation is CSVDQGQSNFYGYTF.

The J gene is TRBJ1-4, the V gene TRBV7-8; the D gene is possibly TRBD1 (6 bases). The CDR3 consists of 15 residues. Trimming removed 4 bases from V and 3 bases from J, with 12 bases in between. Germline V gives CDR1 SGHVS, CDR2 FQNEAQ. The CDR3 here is CASSSRQVSNEKLFF. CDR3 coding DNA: TGTGCCAGCAGCTCTAGACAGGTGTCTAATGAAAAACTGTTTTTT.

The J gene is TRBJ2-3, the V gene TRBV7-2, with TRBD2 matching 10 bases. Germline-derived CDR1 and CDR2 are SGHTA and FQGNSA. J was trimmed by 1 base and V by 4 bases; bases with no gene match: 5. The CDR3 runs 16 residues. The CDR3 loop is CASSSERGGRTDTQYF. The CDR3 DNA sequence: TGTGCCAGCAGCTCCGAGCGGGGGGGCCGCACAGATACGCAGTATTTT.

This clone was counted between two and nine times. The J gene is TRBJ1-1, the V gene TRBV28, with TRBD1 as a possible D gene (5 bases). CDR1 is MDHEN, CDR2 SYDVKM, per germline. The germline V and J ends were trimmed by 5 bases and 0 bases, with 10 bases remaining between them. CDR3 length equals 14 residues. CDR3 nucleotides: TGTGCCAGCAGTGTTGGGGGTGTGAACACTGAAGCTTTCTTT. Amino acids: CASSVGGVNTEAFF.

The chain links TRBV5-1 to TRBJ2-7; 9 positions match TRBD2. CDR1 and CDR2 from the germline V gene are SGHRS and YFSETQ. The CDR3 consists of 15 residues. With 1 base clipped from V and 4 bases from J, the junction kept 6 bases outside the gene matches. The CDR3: CASSLSSGLAYEQYF. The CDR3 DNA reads TGCGCCAGCAGCTTGTCCTCGGGACTAGCATACGAGCAGTACTTC.

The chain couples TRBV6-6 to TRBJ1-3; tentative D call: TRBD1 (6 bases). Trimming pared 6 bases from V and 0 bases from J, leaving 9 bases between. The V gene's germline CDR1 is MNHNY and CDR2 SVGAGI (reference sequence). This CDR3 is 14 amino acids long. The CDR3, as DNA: TGTGCCAGCAGCAGGGGTGTCTCTGGAAACACCATATATTTT. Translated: CASSRGVSGNTIYF.

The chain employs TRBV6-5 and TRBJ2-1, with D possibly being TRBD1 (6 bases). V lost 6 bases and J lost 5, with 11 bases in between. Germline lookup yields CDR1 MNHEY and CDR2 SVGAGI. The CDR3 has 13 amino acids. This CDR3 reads CASRWGRNNEQFF. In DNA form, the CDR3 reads TGTGCCAGCAGGTGGGGGCGGAACAATGAGCAGTTCTTC.

The CDR3 region has the DNA TGTGCCAGCTCACCAGGTTCAGGGAACACTGAAGCTTTCTTT. Translation gives CASSPGSGNTEAFF. This chain connects TRBV18 to TRBJ1-1; D is unclear. V lost 2 bases, J lost 1 base, and 8 bases lay in between. The CDR3 loop spans 14 amino acids. The germline gives CDR1 KGHSH, CDR2 LQKENI.

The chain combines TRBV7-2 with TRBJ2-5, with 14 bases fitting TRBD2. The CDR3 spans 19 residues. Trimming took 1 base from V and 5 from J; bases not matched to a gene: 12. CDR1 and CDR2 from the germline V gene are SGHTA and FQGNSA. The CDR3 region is CASSLVRGLAGAMGETQYF. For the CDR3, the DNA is TGTGCCAGCAGCTTAGTTCGGGGACTAGCGGGGGCCATGGGGGAGACCCAGTACTTC.

The CDR3 protein is CASSLAGAPNEQFF. The DNA for the CDR3 is TGCGCCAGCAGCTTAGCGGGGGCCCCCAATGAGCAGTTCTTC. The chain has TRBV5-1 and TRBJ2-1, with 8 bases identical to TRBD2. This CDR3 spans 14 amino acids. The V gene end was trimmed by 2 bases and the J gene end by 6 bases; junction bases not matched to a gene: 4. Germline loops: CDR1 SGHRS, CDR2 YFSETQ.

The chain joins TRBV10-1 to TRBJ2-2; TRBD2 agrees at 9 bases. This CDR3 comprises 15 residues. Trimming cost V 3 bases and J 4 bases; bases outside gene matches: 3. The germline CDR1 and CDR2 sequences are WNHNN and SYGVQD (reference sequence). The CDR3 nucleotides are TGCGCCAGCAGTGATGAGACTAGCGGCACCGGGGAGCTGTTTTTT. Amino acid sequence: CASSDETSGTGELFF.

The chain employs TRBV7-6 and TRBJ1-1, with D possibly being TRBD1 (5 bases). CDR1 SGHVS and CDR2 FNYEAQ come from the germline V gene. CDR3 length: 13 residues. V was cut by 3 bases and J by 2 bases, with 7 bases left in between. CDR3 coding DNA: TGTGCCAGCAGCTTGAGGGGAAACACTGAAGCTTTCTTT. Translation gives CASSLRGNTEAFF.

The CDR3 reads CSVCPNQPQHF. CDR3 sequence (DNA): TGCAGCGTCTGTCCCAATCAGCCCCAGCATTTT. The chain links TRBV29-1 to TRBJ1-5; D unclear. Germline V lookup: CDR1 SQVTM, CDR2 ANQGSEA. This CDR3 contains 11 residues. The germline V and J ends were trimmed by 6 bases and 3 bases, with 6 bases remaining between them. Based on the CDR3 plus reference TRBV29-1 and TRBJ1-5, the full variable domain is SAVISQKPSRDICQRGTSLTIQCQVDSQVTMMFWYRQQPGQSLTLIATANQGSEATYESGFVIDKFPISRPNLTFSTLTVSNMSPEDSSIYLCSVCPNQPQHFGDGTRLSIL.

CDR3 sequence (DNA): TGCGCCAGCAGCATAGACGGTTCCTACGAGCAGTACTTC. Translated, it gives CASSIDGSYEQYF. This chain joins TRBV5-1 and TRBJ2-7; D gene unclear. This CDR3 spans 13 amino acids. Per the germline V gene, CDR1 is SGHRS and CDR2 is YFSETQ. V lost 4 bases to trimming and J lost 1 base, with 9 bases between them.

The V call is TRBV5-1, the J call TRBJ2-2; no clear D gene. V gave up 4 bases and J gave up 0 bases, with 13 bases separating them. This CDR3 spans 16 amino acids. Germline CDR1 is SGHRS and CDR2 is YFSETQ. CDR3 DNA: TGCGCCAGCAGCCGCCCCGGTGGGCCGAACACCGGGGAGCTGTTTTTT. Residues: CASSRPGGPNTGELFF.